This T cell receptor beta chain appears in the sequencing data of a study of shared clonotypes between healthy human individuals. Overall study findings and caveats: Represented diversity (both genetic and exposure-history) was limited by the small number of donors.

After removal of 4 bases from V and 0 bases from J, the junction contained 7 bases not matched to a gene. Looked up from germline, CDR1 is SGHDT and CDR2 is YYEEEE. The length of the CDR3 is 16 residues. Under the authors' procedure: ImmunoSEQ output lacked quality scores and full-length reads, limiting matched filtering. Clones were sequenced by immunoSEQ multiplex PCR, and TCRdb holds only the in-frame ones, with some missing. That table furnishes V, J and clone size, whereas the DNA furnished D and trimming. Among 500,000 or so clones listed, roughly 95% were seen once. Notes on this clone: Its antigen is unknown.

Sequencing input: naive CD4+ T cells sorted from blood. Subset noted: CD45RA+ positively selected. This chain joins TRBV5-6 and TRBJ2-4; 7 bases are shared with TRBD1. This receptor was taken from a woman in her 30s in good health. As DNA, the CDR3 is TGTGCCAGCAGCGCCAAGACAGGGCTAGCCAAAAACATTCAGTACTTC. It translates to CASSAKTGLAKNIQYF.